The clone carrying this T cell receptor beta chain was found once. This sample is drawn from a study of blood T cells in healthy people across ages. The germline gives CDR1 MGHRA, CDR2 YSYEKL. V lost 3 bases and J 5 bases, leaving 13 bases between the germline ends. The CDR3 length is 14 residues. Researchers collected around 10 milliliters of peripheral blood from every single donor. Samples had at least 7 million PBMCs isolated from them. PCR was performed a second time for 7 to 11 cycles using a sample-barcoded 5' primer and a J-beta primer mix. TCRdb used MiXCR to reprocess the 5' RACE reads, holding one entry per CDR3 protein. Of roughly 1,500,000 distinct CDR3 sequences listed, 35% to 45% were seen once; the top ten hold under 8%.

Material: blood. The chain employs TRBV4-1 and TRBJ1-1, with TRBD1 as a possible D gene (5 bases). The source of this sequence is a woman in her late teens or twenties in good health. The CDR3: CASSHREKETEAFF. In DNA, the CDR3 is TGCGCCAGCAGCCACAGGGAAAAGGAGACTGAAGCTTTCTTT.